The clone carrying this T cell receptor beta chain was seen at least ten times. The record originates from a study of T cells in Graves' hyperthyroidism and ophthalmopathy. Overall study: Blood from the periphery was taken at initial diagnosis, before any treatment.

The investigators amplified TCR beta CDR3 regions from RNA transcripts. RT-PCR in the first round (using the HTBI primer set) targeted the TCR CDR3. TCRdb used MiXCR to reprocess the multiplex PCR reads, holding one entry per CDR3 protein. The data contain fewer than 800,000 distinct CDR3 sequences, about a sixth of them singletons. For Graves' hyperthyroidism to be stable, ophthalmopathy could not progress within 18 months. Hyperthyroidism, newly diagnosed and lasting under 2 months, affected patients aged 18 to 65. Patients having uncontrolled infection, another autoimmune disease, pregnancy or lactation were not included. Germline values: CDR1 KGHSH, CDR2 LQKENI. Trimming left V 6 bases short and J 0 bases short, with 12 bases between. The length of the CDR3 is 14 residues.

The rearrangement links TRBV18 to TRBJ2-7, with D unclear. What was sequenced was blood. This TCR came from a man between 18 and 35 years old with Graves' hyperthyroidism. The CDR3 coding sequence is TGTGCCAGCTCCCAGTCCTTCTTCTCCTACGAGCAGTACTTC. This codes for CASSQSFFSYEQYF.